This T cell receptor beta chain derives from a study of cytomegalovirus exposure and HLA in healthy donors. Sequencing was performed with immunoSEQ multiplex PCR; in TCRdb, only in-frame clones are kept and a portion is missing. The repertoire holds some 84,000 clones, with roughly 91% as singletons. The sequenced sample was PBMCs. The clonotype comes from a young man in good health and CMV-seronegative.

The CDR3 nucleotides are TGCGCCAGCAGCTTGGCTGGGCAGGGGGCTGGAAACACCATATATTTT. Translated, it gives CASSLAGQGAGNTIYF. The V and J genes are TRBV5-1 and TRBJ1-3; 7 bases map to TRBD1. V lost 0 bases and J lost 2; bases outside the gene matches: 5. Germline lookup yields CDR1 SGHRS and CDR2 YFSETQ. The CDR3 contains 16 residues. Based on the CDR3 plus reference TRBV5-1 and TRBJ1-3, the full variable domain is KAGVTQTPRYLIKTRGQQVTLSCSPISGHRSVSWYQQTPGQGLQFLFEYFSETQRNKGNFPGRFSGRQFSNSRSEMNVSTLELGDSALYLCASSLAGQGAGNTIYFGEGSWLTVV.